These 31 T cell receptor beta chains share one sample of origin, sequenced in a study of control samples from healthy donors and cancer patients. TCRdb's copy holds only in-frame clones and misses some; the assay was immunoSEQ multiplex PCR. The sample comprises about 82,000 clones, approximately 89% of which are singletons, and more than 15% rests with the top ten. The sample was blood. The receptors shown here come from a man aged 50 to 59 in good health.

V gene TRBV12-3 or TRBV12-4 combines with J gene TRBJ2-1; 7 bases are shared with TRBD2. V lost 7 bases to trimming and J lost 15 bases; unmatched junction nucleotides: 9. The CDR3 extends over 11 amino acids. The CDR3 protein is CASTGGGGLFF. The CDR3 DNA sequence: TGTGCCAGCACCGGTGGGGGAGGGCTGTTCTTC.

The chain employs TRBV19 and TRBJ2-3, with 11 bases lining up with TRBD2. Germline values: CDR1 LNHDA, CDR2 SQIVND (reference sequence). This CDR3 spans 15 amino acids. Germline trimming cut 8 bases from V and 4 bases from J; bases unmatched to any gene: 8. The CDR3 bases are TGTGCCAGTGGGCCTTTAGCGGGGGGGGCAGATACGCAGTATTTT. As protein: CASGPLAGGADTQYF.

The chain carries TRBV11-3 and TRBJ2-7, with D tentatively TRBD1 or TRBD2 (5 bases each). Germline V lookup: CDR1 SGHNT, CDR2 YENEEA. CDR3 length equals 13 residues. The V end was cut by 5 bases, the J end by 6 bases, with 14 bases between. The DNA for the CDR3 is TGTGCCAGCAGCCCCGGTAGAGGGGTCGAGCAGTACTTC. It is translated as CASSPGRGVEQYF.

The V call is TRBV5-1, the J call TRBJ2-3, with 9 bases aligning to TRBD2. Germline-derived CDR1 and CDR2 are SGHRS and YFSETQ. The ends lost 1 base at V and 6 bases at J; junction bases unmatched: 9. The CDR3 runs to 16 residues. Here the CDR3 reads CASSLLAGAVSDTQYF. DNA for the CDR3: TGCGCCAGCAGCTTGTTAGCGGGGGCCGTGTCTGATACGCAGTATTTT.

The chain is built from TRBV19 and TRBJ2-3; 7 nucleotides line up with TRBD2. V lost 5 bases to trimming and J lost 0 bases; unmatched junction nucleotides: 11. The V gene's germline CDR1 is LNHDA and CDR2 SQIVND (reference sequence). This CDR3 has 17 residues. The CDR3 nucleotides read TGTGCCAGTAGTCCCAAGGGCGGCGGGAGAAGCACAGATACGCAGTATTTT. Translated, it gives CASSPKGGGRSTDTQYF.

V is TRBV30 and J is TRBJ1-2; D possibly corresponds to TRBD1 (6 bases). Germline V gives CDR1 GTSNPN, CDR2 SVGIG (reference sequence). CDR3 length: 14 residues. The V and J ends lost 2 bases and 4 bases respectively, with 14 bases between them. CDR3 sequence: CAWSTQGRGYGYTF. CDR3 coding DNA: TGTGCCTGGAGTACACAGGGTCGAGGCTATGGCTACACCTTC.

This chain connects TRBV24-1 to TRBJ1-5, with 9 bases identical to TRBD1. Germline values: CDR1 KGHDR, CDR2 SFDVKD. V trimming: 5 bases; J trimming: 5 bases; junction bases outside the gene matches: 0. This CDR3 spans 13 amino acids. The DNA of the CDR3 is TGTGCCACCAGTGGACAGGGGGATCAGCCCCAGCATTTT. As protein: CATSGQGDQPQHF.

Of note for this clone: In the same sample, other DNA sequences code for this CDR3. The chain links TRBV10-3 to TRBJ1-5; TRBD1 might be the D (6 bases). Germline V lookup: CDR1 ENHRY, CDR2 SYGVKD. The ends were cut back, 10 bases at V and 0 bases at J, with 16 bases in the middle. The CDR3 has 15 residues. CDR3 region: CATQGTPYSNQPQHF. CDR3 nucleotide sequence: TGTGCCACACAGGGTACCCCTTATAGCAATCAGCCCCAGCATTTT.

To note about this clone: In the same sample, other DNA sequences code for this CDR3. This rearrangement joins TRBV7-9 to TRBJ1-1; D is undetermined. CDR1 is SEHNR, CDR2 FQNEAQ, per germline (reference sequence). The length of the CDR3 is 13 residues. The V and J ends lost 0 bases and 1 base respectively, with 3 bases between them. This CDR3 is CASSLAANTEAFF. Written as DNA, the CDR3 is TGTGCCAGCAGCTTAGCTGCGAACACTGAAGCTTTCTTT.

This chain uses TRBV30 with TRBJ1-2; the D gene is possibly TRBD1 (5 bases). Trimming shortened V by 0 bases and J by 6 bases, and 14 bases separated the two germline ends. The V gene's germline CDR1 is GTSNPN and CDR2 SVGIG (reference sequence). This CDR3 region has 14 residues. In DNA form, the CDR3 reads TGTGCCTGGAGTGTATCATGGGGCGGTGATGGCTACACCTTC. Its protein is CAWSVSWGGDGYTF.

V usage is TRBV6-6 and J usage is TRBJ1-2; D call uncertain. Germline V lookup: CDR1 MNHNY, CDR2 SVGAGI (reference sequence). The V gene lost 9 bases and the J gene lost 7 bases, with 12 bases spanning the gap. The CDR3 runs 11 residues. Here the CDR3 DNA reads TGTGCCAGTGCCGAGGGAACTGGCTACACCTTC. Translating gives CASAEGTGYTF.

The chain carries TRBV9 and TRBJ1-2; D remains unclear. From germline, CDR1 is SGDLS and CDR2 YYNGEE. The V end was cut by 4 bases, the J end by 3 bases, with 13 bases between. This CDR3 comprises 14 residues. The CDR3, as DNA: TGTGCCAGCAGCAAGTTGGACGGGGACTATGGCTACACCTTC. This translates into CASSKLDGDYGYTF.

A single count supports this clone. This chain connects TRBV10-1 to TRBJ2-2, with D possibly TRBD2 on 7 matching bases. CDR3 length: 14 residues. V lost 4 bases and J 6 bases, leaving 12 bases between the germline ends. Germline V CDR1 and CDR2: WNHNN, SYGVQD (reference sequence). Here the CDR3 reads CASSAGGAAGELFF. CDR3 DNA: TGCGCCAGCAGTGCGGGGGGCGCCGCCGGGGAGCTGTTTTTT.

The CDR3 region is CASSGYYEQYF. In nucleotides, the CDR3 is TGTGCCAGCTCAGGGTACTACGAGCAGTACTTC. The rearrangement joins TRBV2 to TRBJ2-7, with D possibly matching TRBD1 (5 bases). Per germline, CDR1 SNHLY and CDR2 FYNNEI. The CDR3 loop spans 11 amino acids. Trimming took off 8 bases at V and 3 bases at J, with 8 bases between the two ends.

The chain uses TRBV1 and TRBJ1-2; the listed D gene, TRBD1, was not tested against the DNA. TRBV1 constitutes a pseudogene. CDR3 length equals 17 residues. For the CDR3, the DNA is TGCACCAGCAGCCTAAAAAAGGGGACAGGGGTTGTGAATGGCTACACCTTC. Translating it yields CTSSLKKGTGVVNGYTF.

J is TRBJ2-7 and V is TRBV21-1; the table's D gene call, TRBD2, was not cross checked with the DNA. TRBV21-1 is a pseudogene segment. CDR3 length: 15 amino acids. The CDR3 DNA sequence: TGTGCCAGCAGCAAACACTACCTCCCAAGGAACGAGCAGTACTTC. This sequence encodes CASSKHYLPRNEQYF.

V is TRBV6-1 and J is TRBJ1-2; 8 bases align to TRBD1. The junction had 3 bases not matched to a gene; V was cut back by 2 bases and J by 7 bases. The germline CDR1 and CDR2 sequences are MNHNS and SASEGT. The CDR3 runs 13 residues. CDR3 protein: CASSEQQGVGYTF. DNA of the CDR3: TGTGCCAGCAGTGAACAACAGGGGGTTGGCTACACCTTC.

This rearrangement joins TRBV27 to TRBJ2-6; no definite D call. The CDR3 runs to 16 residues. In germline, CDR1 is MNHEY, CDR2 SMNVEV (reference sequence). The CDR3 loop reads CAWLYMSFSGANVLTF. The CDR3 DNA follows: TGTGCTTGGCTCTACATGTCTTTCTCTGGGGCCAACGTCCTGACTTTC.

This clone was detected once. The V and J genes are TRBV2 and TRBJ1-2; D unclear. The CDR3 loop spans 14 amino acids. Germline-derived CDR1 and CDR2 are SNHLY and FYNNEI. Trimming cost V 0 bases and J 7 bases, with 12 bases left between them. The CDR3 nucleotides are TGTGCCAGCAGTGAAGCGCTGGCCGCGGGTGGCTACACCTTC. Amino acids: CASSEALAAGGYTF.

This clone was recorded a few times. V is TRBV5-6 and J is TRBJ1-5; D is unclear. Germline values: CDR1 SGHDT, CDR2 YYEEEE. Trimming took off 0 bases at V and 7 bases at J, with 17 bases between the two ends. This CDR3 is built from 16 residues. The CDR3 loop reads CASSLAGKGGRQPQHF. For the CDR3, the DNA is TGTGCCAGCAGCTTGGCCGGTAAGGGAGGAAGACAGCCCCAGCATTTT.

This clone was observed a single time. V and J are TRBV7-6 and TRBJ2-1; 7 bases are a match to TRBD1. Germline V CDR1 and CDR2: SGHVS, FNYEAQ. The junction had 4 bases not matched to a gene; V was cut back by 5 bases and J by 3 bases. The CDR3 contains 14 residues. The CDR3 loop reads CASSPDRYYNEQFF. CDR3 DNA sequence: TGTGCCAGCAGCCCGGACAGGTACTACAATGAGCAGTTCTTC.

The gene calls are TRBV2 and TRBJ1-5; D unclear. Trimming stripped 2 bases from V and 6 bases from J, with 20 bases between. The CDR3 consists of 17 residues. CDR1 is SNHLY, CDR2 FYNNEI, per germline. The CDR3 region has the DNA TGTGCCAGCAGTGAAAATATGGTCCAACTCTGGGGTCAGCCCCAGCATTTT. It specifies CASSENMVQLWGQPQHF.

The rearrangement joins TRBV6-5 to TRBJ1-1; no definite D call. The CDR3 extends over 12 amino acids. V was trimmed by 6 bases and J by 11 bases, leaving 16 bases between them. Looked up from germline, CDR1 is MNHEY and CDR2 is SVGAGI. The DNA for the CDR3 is TGTGCCAGCAGAAATTACGGAGAGGAGGCTTTCTTT. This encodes CASRNYGEEAFF.

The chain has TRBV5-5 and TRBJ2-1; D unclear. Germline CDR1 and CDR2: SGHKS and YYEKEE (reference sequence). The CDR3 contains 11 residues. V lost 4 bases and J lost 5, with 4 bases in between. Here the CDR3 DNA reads TGTGCCAGCAGCCCGGACAATGAGCAGTTCTTC. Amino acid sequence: CASSPDNEQFF. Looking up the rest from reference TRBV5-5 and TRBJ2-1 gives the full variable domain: DAGVTQSPTHLIKTRGQQVTLRCSPISGHKSVSWYQQVLGQGPQFIFQYYEKEERGRGNFPDRFSARQFPNYSSELNVNALLLGDSALYLCASSPDNEQFFGPGTRLTVL.

The CDR3 spells CSVGAGTTTYNEQFF. The CDR3 DNA sequence: TGCAGCGTTGGGGCCGGGACTACAACCTACAATGAGCAGTTCTTC. This sequence joins TRBV29-1 and TRBJ2-1; 7 bases are a match to TRBD2. J gave up 2 bases and V 4 bases, and 8 bases lay outside the gene matches. CDR1 and CDR2 from the germline V gene are SQVTM and ANQGSEA. The CDR3 consists of 15 residues.

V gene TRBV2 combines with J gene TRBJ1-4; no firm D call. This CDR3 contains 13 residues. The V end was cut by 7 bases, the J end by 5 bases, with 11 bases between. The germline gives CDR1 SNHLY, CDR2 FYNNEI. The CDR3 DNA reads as TGTGCCAGCACCCTCCAGGAGAATGAAAAACTGTTTTTT. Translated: CASTLQENEKLFF.

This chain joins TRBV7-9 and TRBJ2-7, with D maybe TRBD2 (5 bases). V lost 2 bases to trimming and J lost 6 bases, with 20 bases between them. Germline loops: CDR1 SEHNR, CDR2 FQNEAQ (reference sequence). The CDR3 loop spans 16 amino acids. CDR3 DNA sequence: TGTGCCAGCAGCTTATATCCGGATAAAGGACTCGGCGAGCAGTACTTC. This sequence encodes CASSLYPDKGLGEQYF.

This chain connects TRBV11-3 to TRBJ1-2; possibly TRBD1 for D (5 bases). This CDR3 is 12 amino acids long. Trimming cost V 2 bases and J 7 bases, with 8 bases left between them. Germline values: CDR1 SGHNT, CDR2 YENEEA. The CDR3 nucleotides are TGTGCCAGCAGCTTAACAGGCAGTGGCTACACCTTC. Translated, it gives CASSLTGSGYTF.

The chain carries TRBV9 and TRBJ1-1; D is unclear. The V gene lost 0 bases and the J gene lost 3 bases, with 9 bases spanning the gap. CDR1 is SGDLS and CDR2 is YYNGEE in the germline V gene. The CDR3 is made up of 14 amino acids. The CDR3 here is CASSVVGSHTEAFF. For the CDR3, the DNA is TGTGCCAGCAGCGTAGTTGGGTCGCACACTGAAGCTTTCTTT.

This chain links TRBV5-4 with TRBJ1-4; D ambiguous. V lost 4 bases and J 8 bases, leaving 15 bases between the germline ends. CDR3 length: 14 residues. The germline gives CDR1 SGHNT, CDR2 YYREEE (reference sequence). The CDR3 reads CASSPGVEVEKLFF. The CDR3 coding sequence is TGTGCCAGCAGCCCCGGTGTAGAGGTAGAAAAACTGTTTTTT.

The CDR3 here is CASSNNRVGEKLFF. The CDR3 bases are TGTGCCAGCAGCAACAACAGGGTCGGCGAAAAACTGTTTTTT. This chain connects TRBV3-1 (or the pseudogene TRBV3-2) to TRBJ1-4; the D gene is possibly TRBD1 (6 bases). The CDR3 extends over 14 amino acids. Germline CDR1 reads LGHDT; CDR2 reads YNNKEL (reference sequence). Trimming shortened V by 5 bases and J by 8 bases, and 15 bases separated the two germline ends.